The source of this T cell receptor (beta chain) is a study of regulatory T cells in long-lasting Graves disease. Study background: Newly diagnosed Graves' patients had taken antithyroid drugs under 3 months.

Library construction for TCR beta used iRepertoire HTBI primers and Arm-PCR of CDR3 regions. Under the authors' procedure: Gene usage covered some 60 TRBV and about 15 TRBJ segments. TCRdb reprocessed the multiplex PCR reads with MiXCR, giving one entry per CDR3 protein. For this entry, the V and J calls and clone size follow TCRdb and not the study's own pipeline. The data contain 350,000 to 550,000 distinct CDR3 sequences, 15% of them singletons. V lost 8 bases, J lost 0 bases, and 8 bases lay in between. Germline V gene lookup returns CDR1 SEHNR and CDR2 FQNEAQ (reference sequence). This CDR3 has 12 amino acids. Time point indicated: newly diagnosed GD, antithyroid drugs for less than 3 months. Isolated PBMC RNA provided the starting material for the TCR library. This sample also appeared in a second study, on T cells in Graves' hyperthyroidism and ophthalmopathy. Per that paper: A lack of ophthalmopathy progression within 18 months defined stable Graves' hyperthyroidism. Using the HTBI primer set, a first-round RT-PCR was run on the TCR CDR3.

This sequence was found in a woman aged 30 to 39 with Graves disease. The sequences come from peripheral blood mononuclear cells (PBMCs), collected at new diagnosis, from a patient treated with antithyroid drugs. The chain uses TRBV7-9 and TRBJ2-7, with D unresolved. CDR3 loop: CASGPHSYEQYF. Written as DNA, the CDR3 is TGTGCCAGCGGCCCTCACTCCTACGAGCAGTACTTC.